This is a list of T cell receptor beta chains from one sample in a study of CD8+ T cells in alopecia areata. The protocol was immunoSEQ multiplex PCR, while the TCRdb copy is restricted to in-frame clones and leaves out a portion. This sample has 90,000 to 130,000 clones; 50% to 75% occur once, and the top ten carry approximately 12%. This material consisted of CD8+ T cells sorted from blood, taken at week 24, from a patient treated with tofacitinib. Every receptor here comes from a human donor with alopecia areata. Each CDR3 is given with its conserved first and last residue. The D gene is left open where the match is weak. The size field is filled for only some rows; it gives once, few, many or a size class.

D | J | size | V | CDR3 | DNA
- | TRBJ1-2 | few | TRBV7-9 | CASSPWTELYGYTF | TGTGCCAGCAGCCCCTGGACGGAGCTTTATGGCTACACCTTC
- | TRBJ2-7 | - | TRBV5-1 | CASSLGARIEQYF | TGCGCCAGCAGCTTGGGCGCTAGAATCGAGCAGTACTTC
TRBD1 | TRBJ1-2 | - | TRBV4-3 | CASSQDLGDRVNGYTF | TGCGCCAGCAGCCAAGATCTAGGGGACAGGGTTAATGGCTACACCTTC
TRBD1 | TRBJ2-7 | - | TRBV13 | CASSSSTGSDEQYF | TGTGCCAGCAGCTCCTCGACAGGGTCCGACGAGCAGTACTTC
- | TRBJ2-1 | - | TRBV15 | CATSSSRLLRNNEQFF | TGTGCCACCAGCAGCTCTAGGTTACTCAGGAACAATGAGCAGTTCTTC
- | TRBJ1-2 | - | TRBV9 | CASSAGGFYGYTF | TGTGCCAGCAGCGCTGGCGGATTCTATGGCTACACCTTC
- | TRBJ2-1 | few | TRBV29-1 | CSVEDPVGNEQFF | TGCAGCGTTGAAGACCCTGTCGGCAATGAGCAGTTCTTC
- | TRBJ2-7 | - | TRBV29-1 | CSVEELGYEQYF | TGCAGCGTTGAAGAGCTTGGCTACGAGCAGTACTTC
TRBD1 | TRBJ1-5 | - | TRBV4-1 | CASSPPGQGIQPQHF | TGCGCCAGCAGCCCCCCGGGACAGGGGATTCAGCCCCAGCATTTT
- | TRBJ1-5 | - | TRBV5-1 | CASSLSGAGQPQHF | TGCGCCAGCAGCTTGTCGGGGGCAGGTCAGCCCCAGCATTTT
- | TRBJ2-5 | - | TRBV7-9 | CASSLAPLGRGSEVEAQYF | TGTGCCAGCAGCTTAGCCCCTCTTGGACGGGGAAGTGAGGTTGAGGCCCAGTACTTC
- | TRBJ2-7 | - | TRBV13 | CASSLEGSYEQYF | TGTGCCAGCAGCTTAGAGGGATCCTACGAGCAGTACTTC
- | TRBJ2-7 | - | TRBV2 | CASSQDYEQYF | TGTGCCAGCAGTCAGGACTACGAGCAGTACTTC
- | TRBJ2-1 | few | TRBV9 | CASSARTGPYNEQFF | TGTGCCAGCAGCGCCAGAACGGGGCCTTACAATGAGCAGTTCTTC
- | TRBJ1-1 | - | TRBV19 | CASSIGGMNTEAFF | TGTGCCAGTAGTATAGGAGGGATGAACACTGAAGCTTTCTTT
TRBD2 | TRBJ2-3 | once | TRBV11-2 | CASSSAGALDTQYF | TGTGCCAGCAGCTCAGCGGGGGCGTTGGATACGCAGTATTTT
TRBD1 | TRBJ2-1 | - | TRBV11-2 | CASSSRDRLYNEQFF | TGTGCCAGCAGCTCCCGGGACAGGCTCTACAATGAGCAGTTCTTC
- | TRBJ1-2 | once | TRBV9 | CASSPSEINYGYTF | TGTGCCAGCAGTCCCTCAGAGATAAACTATGGCTACACCTTC
- | TRBJ2-7 | - | TRBV27 | CASSPRGGPSSYEQYF | TGTGCCAGCAGTCCCCGTGGGGGGCCGAGCTCCTACGAGCAGTACTTC
- | TRBJ1-2 | - | TRBV9 | CASSVDGPAGYTF | TGTGCCAGCAGCGTAGATGGCCCTGCAGGCTACACCTTC
TRBD1 | TRBJ2-1 | - | TRBV4-1 | CASSLRGGTEQFF | TGCGCCAGCAGCCTTCGAGGGGGCACTGAGCAGTTCTTC
- | TRBJ1-5 | - | TRBV27 | CASSLSGYEPQHF | TGTGCCAGCAGTTTATCAGGTTATGAGCCCCAGCATTTT
TRBD1 | TRBJ2-3 | few | TRBV6-1 | CASTSGTGTTDTQYF | TGTGCCAGCACTTCCGGGACAGGGACGACAGATACGCAGTATTTT
- | TRBJ1-1 | - | TRBV27 | CASRQRQPGTEAFF | TGTGCCAGCAGACAACGACAGCCCGGCACTGAAGCTTTCTTT
TRBD2 | TRBJ2-1 | few | TRBV23-1 | CASGRLAGGRLVYNEQFF | TGCGCCAGCGGAAGACTAGCGGGGGGACGGTTGGTTTACAATGAGCAGTTCTTC
TRBD1 | TRBJ2-7 | - | TRBV2 | CASRRRGQGFAEQYF | TGTGCCAGCAGGCGACGGGGACAGGGGTTTGCCGAGCAGTACTTC
- | TRBJ1-1 | - | TRBV4-2 | CASSQDRGTEAFF | TGTGCCAGCAGCCAAGATCGGGGCACTGAAGCTTTCTTT
- | TRBJ2-6 | - | TRBV19 | CASRKTGHATSGANVLTF | TGTGCCAGTAGGAAGACAGGCCATGCTACATCTGGGGCCAACGTCCTGACTTTC
TRBD2 | TRBJ2-5 | many | TRBV13 | CASSYRGGGAQETQYF | TGTGCCAGCAGCTACCGCGGCGGGGGGGCCCAGGAGACCCAGTACTTC